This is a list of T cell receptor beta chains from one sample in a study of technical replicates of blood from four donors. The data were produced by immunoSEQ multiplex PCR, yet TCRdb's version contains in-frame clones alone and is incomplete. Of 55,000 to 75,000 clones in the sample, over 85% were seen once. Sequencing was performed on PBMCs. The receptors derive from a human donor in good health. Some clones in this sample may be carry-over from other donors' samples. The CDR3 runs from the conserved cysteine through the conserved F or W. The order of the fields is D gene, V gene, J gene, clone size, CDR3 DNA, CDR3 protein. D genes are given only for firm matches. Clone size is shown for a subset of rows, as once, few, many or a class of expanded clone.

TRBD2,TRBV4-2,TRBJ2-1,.,TGTGCCAGCAGCCAAGATCGCATGGGACTAGCTTACAATGAGCAGTTCTTC,CASSQDRMGLAYNEQFF
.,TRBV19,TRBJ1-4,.,TGTGCCAGTAGTATAATTCGTCCGTTAGGCGGGAATGAAAAACTGTTTTTT,CASSIIRPLGGNEKLFF
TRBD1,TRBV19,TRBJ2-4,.,TGTGCCAGTAGTGATGGGACAGCTCTAGCCAAAAACATTCAGTACTTC,CASSDGTALAKNIQYF
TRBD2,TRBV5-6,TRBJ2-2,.,TGTGCCAGCAGCTTGCGGGGGGGCCACACCGGGGAGCTGTTTTTT,CASSLRGGHTGELFF
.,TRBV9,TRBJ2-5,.,TGTGCCAGCAGCGGGCCTGGCAGGGGTTTGGAGACCCAGTACTTC,CASSGPGRGLETQYF
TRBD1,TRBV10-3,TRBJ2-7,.,TGTGCCATCAGTACTGGACAGGGGGCTTTAGGCTACGAGCAGTACTTC,CAISTGQGALGYEQYF
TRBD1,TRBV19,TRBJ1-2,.,TGTGCCAGTAGTATGGGACAGTTCTATGGCTACACCTTC,CASSMGQFYGYTF
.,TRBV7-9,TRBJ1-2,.,TGTGCCAGCAGCAACAACTGGGCAGAAGGGAGCTATGGCTACACCTTC,CASSNNWAEGSYGYTF
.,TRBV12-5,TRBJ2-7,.,TGTGCTAGTGGGTACACAGGGCGCTACGAGCAGTACTTC,CASGYTGRYEQYF
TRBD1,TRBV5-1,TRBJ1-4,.,TGCGCCAGCAGCTTGGCGACAGGGGGCGGGGAAAAACTGTTTTTT,CASSLATGGGEKLFF
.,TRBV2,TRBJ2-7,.,TGTGCCAGCAGTGTCCGGGGGTACGAGCAGTACTTC,CASSVRGYEQYF
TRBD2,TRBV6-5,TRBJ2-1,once,TGTGCCACCAGGACTAGCGGGGGCTCCTACAATGAGCAGTTCTTC,CATRTSGGSYNEQFF
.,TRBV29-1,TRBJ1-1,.,TGCAGCGTAAAACTGGACGGAGCTGAGGGAGCTTTCTTT,CSVKLDGAEGAFF
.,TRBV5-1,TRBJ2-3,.,TGCGCCAGCAGCTCGCTAGCGAGGTCCACAGATACGCAGTATTTT,CASSSLARSTDTQYF
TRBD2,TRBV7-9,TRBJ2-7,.,TGTGCCAGCAGCTTAAGCGGGGGGGCCTACGAGCAGTACTTC,CASSLSGGAYEQYF
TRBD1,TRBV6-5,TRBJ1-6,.,TGTGCCAGCACGACAGGGGGAAATTCACCCCTCCACTTT,CASTTGGNSPLHF
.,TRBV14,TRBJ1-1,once,TGTGCCAGCAGCCAAGGACACTCGAACACTGAAGCTTTCTTT,CASSQGHSNTEAFF
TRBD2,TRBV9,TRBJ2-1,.,TGTGCCAGCAGCGCCGGGACTAGCGGCAACAATGAGCAGTTCTTC,CASSAGTSGNNEQFF
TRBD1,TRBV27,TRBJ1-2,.,TGTGCCAGCAGTCGGACAGGGAATCCCTATGGCTACACCTTC,CASSRTGNPYGYTF
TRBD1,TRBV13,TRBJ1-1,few,TGTGCCAGCAGCTTAGGGACAGGGGTAAGAAACACTGAAGCTTTCTTT,CASSLGTGVRNTEAFF
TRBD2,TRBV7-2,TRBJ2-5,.,TGTGCCAGCAGCTTAGCGGGGGGGGGACCATTTGAGACCCAGTACTTC,CASSLAGGGPFETQYF
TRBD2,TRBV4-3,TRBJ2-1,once,TGCGCCAGCAGCCAAGATGGCTATAGCGGGACGGAGGTATTCTTC,CASSQDGYSGTEVFF
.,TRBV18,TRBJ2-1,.,TGTGCCAGCTCACCGTATATCCAGGGTGGAGACAATGAGCAGTTCTTC,CASSPYIQGGDNEQFF
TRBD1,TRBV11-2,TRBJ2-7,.,TGTGCCAGCAGCTTGGACCAGGACAGGGGTTTTTTAGAGCAGTACTTC,CASSLDQDRGFLEQYF
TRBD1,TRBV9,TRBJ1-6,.,TGTGCCAGCAGCTCAGGGGGGAGCTCCTATAATTCACCCCTCCACTTT,CASSSGGSSYNSPLHF
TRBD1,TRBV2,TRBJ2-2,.,TGTGCCAGCAGAGTACAGGGGGACACCGGGGAGCTGTTTTTT,CASRVQGDTGELFF
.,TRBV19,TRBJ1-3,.,TGTGCCAGTAGGTCCATTGGAAACACCATATATTTT,CASRSIGNTIYF
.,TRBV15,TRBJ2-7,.,TGTGCCACCAGCTCCCGACTAAGCTCCTACGAGCAGTACTTC,CATSSRLSSYEQYF
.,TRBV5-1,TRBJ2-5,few,TGCGCCAGCAGCTTGGCAGCTAGCCCCGAAGAGACCCAGTACTTC,CASSLAASPEETQYF